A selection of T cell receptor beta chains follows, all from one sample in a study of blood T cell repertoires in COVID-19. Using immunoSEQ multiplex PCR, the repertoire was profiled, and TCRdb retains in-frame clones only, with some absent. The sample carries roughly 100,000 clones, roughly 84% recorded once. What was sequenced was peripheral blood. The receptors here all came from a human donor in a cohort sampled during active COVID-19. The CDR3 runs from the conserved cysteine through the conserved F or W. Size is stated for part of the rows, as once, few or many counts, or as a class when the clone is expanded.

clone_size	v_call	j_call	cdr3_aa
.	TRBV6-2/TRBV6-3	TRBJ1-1	CASSYDRGQGLPGVFF
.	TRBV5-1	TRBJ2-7	CASSLEGGGFNEQYF
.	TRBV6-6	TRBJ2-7	CASSYELADTYEQYF
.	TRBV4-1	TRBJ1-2	CASSHPAGTGGVYTF
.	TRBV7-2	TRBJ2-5	CASSLVYETQETQYF
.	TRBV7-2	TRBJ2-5	CASSPDRGQETQYF
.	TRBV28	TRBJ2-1	CASSFLAGINEQFF
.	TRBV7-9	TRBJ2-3	CASSLIRDREPDTQYF
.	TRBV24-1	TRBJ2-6	CATSVGGGQSSGANVLTF
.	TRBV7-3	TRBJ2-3	CASSSTGTSLLDTQYF
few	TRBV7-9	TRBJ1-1	CASSSWSPGGDTEAFF
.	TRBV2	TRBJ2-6	CASRPTSSGANVLTF
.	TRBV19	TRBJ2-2	CASREQGYTGELFF
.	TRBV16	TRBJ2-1	CASSQSTSGINEQFF
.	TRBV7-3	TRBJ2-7	CASSLTYGDEQYF
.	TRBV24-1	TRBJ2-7	CATSAGYPYEQYF
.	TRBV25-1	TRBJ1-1	CASRGGLANTEAFF
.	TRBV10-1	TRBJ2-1	CASSESTSGSYNEQFF
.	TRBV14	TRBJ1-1	CASSQRGQTTEAFF
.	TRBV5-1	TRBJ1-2	CASSLSRQGHGYTF
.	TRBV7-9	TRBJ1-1	CASSAGTGGYTEAFF
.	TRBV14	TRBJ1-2	CASSRMQQDYGYTF
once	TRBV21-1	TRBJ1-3	CASSSRTGDSGNTIYF
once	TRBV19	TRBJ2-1	CASSIELAGYNEQFF
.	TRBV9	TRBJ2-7	CASSAGGLYYEQYF
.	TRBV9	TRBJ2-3	CASSLLAGVRTDTQYF
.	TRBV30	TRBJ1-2	CASGQGSGSGYTF
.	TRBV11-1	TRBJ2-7	CASSLAPRDFISYEQYF
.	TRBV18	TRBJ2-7	CASSPPGTSPHEQYF
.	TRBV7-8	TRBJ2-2	CASSSAPRDTGELFF
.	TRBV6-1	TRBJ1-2	CASSEPGLRGYTF
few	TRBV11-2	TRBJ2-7	CASRSLSTEQYF
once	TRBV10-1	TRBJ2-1	CASSGPDSNEQFF
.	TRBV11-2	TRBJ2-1	CASSLGTSGMFSYNEQFF
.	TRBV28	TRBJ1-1	CASPGPWTTMNTEAFF
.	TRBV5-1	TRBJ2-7	CASSLPPDRGLPEQYF
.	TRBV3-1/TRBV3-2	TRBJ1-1	CASSPTSGQGFGNTEAFF
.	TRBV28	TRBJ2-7	CASSGGWGSYEQYF
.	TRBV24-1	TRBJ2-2	CATSGRNTGELFF
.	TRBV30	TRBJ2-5	CAWRGGQETQYF
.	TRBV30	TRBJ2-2	CAWSFNRGTGELFF
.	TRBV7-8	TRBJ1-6	CASSLGGQTFSPLHF
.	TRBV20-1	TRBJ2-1	CSASLGTTPYNEQFF
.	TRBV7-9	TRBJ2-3	CASSLWESPADTQYF
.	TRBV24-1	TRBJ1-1	CATSDTGKGNTEAFF
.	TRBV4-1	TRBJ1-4	CASSQNPILRELFF
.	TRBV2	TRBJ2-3	CASRLGLAGGTQYF
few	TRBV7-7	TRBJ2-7	CASSLSRGGTKKKDEQYF
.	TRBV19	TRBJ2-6	CASSRGYSAGANVLTF
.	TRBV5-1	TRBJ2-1	CASSFRERSVDEQFF